The T cell receptor beta chain described here comes from a study of CD8+ T cells in alopecia areata. Study-level information: The study gave treated patients oral tofacitinib at 5 to 10 mg twice daily.

A note on this clone: Its antigen is unidentified.

Extracted from the samples, RNA was reverse transcribed into cDNA to serve as the sequencing template. Clones were read by immunoSEQ multiplex PCR, and TCRdb kept only the in-frame ones, dropping some. This sample has 140,000 to 150,000 clones, with around 60% found just once. V lost 1 base, J lost 3 bases, and 9 bases stayed unmatched. Germline V gives CDR1 ENHRY, CDR2 SYGVKD. This CDR3 has 16 residues. Overall study results and limits: TCR sharing was clearer in mice than between patients, perhaps partly owing to patient HLA diversity.

The rearrangement uses TRBV10-3 and TRBJ2-7; TRBD1 agrees at 7 bases. The sequence derives from a human donor with alopecia areata. Specimen: CD4+ T cells sorted from blood, collected at week 0. CDR3 region: CAISELQGTWDYEQYF. The CDR3 DNA is TGTGCCATCAGTGAGTTACAGGGGACGTGGGACTACGAGCAGTACTTC.